Each of the 5 T cell receptor beta chains below was sequenced from the same sample in a study of blood T cells in healthy people across ages. PCR was performed a second time for about 7 to 11 cycles using a sample-barcoded 5' primer and a J-beta primer mix. TCRdb reprocessed the 5' RACE reads via MiXCR and lists one record per CDR3 protein. The sample yields about 770,000 distinct CDR3 sequences, around 43% seen once. Sequenced input: blood. The receptors were sampled from a man aged 55-75 years in good health.

This chain links TRBV7-9 with TRBJ2-1; D is tentatively TRBD1 or TRBD2 (6 bases each). The V end was cut by 1 base, the J end by 5 bases, with 12 bases between. There are 15 residues in the CDR3. Germline values: CDR1 SEHNR, CDR2 FQNEAQ (reference sequence). CDR3 residues: CASSLEGGRHNEQFF. CDR3 coding DNA: TGTGCCAGCAGCTTAGAGGGGGGACGACACAATGAGCAGTTCTTC.

J is TRBJ2-5 and V is TRBV9; D possibly corresponds to TRBD2 (6 bases). Trimming shortened V by 3 bases and J by 5 bases, and 8 bases separated the two germline ends. Germline CDR1 SGDLS, CDR2 YYNGEE. The CDR3 runs 12 residues. CDR3 sequence: CASSAGEETQYF. In nucleotides, the CDR3 is TGTGCCAGCAGCGCGGGGGAGGAGACCCAGTACTTC.

This chain uses TRBV20-1 with TRBJ1-2; 9 bases agree with TRBD1. Per germline, CDR1 DFQATT and CDR2 SNEGSKA (reference sequence). The CDR3 spans 13 residues. Trimming at V came to 5 bases and at J to 5 bases, leaving 6 bases not matched to a gene. In nucleotides, the CDR3 is TGCAGTGCTCTTACAGGGGGCGCATATGGCTACACCTTC. Translation: CSALTGGAYGYTF.

This chain links TRBV20-1 with TRBJ2-7, with D possibly being TRBD2 (7 bases). Trimming pared 4 bases from V and 3 bases from J, leaving 16 bases between. Germline V gene data show CDR1 as DFQATT and CDR2 as SNEGSKA (reference sequence). This CDR3 region has 14 residues. The CDR3 nucleotides read TGCAGTGCTAATAGAGGGCGGGGGCTCTACGAGCAGTACTTC. Encoded protein: CSANRGRGLYEQYF.

The CDR3 nucleotides are TGTGCCAGCAGACCCGGGGGGGGGTTTCACGAGCAGTACTTC. It is translated as CASRPGGGFHEQYF. This chain connects TRBV7-2 to TRBJ2-7, with 8 bases lining up with TRBD2. The CDR3 has 14 amino acids. Germline V gene lookup returns CDR1 SGHTA and CDR2 FQGNSA. With V trimmed by 6 bases and J by 5 bases, 9 bases remained unmatched.